The entry that follows covers one TCR beta chain sequence. The antigen remains undetermined. This entry comes from a study of T-cell memory formation after mild COVID-19. General observations from the study: Clones contracting over day 15 to 85 were CD4/CD8 balanced, with later expanders leaning CD4+.

TCRdb redid the calling of the 5' RACE reads with MiXCR, one entry per CDR3 protein. The data hold about half a million distinct CDR3 sequences, with over 15% observed a single time. Deletions cut 4 bases from V and 6 bases from J, with 10 bases between. The CDR3 runs 12 residues. The chain carries TRBV12-3 or TRBV12-4 and TRBJ2-7; D gene unclear. The TCR was taken from an adult woman who had mild COVID-19 (a few samples of this study predate the infection). Cell type and time point are not known. Sequenced material: PBMCs or a T cell subset sorted from them (not recorded which). The CDR3 DNA reads as TGTGCCAGCAGTTCCCCGACGGGCGAGCAGTACTTC. Its translation is CASSSPTGEQYF.